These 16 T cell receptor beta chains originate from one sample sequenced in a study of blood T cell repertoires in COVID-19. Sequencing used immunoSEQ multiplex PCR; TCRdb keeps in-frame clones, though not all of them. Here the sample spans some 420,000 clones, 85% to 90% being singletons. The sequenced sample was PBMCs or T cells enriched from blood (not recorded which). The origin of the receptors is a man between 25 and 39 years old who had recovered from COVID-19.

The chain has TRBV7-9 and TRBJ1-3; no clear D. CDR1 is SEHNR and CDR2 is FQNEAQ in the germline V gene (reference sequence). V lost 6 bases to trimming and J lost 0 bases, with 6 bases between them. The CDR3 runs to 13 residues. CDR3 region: CASRLISGNTIYF. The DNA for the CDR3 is TGTGCCAGCAGACTAATCTCTGGAAACACCATATATTTT.

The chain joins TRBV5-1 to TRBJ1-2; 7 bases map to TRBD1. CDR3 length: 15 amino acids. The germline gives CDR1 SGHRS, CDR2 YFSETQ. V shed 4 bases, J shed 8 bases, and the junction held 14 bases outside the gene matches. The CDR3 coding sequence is TGCGCCAGCAGCCTGGAACCTCAAACAGGGGTCGGCTACACCTTC. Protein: CASSLEPQTGVGYTF.

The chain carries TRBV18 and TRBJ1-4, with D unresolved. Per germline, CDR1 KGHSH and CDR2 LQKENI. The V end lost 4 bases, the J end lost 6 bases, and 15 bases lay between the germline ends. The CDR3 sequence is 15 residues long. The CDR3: CASSHPGERDEKLFF. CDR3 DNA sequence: TGTGCCAGCTCACACCCCGGGGAGAGGGATGAAAAACTGTTTTTT.

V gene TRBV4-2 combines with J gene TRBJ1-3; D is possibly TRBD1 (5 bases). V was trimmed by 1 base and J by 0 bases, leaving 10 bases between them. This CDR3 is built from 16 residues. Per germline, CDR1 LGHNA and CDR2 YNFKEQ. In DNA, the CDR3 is TGTGCCAGCAGCCAAGTCGCCAGGGACTCTGGAAACACCATATATTTT. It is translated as CASSQVARDSGNTIYF.

This CDR3 reads CASSEGEGYGYTF. The CDR3 coding sequence is TGTGCCAGCAGTGAAGGGGAGGGCTATGGCTACACCTTC. The rearrangement links TRBV25-1 to TRBJ1-2; the D is unclear. V lost 2 bases and J lost 4, with 8 bases in between. The CDR3 consists of 13 residues. Germline CDR1 reads MGHDK; CDR2 reads SYGVNS.

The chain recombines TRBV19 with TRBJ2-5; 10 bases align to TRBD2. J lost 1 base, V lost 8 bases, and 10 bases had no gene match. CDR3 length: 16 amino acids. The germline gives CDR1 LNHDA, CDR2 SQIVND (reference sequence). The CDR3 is CASLGTSESSQETQYF. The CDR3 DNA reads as TGTGCCAGTCTAGGGACTAGCGAGTCGAGCCAAGAGACCCAGTACTTC. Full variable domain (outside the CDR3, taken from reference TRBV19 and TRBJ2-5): DGGITQSPKYLFRKEGQNVTLSCEQNLNHDAMYWYRQDPGQGLRLIYYSQIVNDFQKGDIAEGYSVSREKKESFPLTVTSAQKNPTAFYLCASLGTSESSQETQYFGPGTRLLVL.

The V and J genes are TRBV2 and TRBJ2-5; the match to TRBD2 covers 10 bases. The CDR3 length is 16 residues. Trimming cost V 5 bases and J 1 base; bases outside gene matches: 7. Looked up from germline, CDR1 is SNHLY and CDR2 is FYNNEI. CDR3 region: CASSRTSGYPQETQYF. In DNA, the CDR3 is TGTGCCAGCAGTCGGACTAGCGGATACCCCCAAGAGACCCAGTACTTC.

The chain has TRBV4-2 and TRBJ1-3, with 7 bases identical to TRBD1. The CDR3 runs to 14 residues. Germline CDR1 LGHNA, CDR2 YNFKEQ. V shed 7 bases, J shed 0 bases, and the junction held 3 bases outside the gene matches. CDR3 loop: CASNRDSSGNTIYF. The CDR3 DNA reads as TGTGCCAGCAACAGGGACAGCTCTGGAAACACCATATATTTT.

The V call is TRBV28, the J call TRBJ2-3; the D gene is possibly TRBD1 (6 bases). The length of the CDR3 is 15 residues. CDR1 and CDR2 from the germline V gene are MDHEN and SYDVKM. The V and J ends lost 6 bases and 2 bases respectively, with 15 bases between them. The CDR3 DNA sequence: TGTGCCAGCAGGCCCCCGACAGGACTCACAGATACGCAGTATTTT. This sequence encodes CASRPPTGLTDTQYF. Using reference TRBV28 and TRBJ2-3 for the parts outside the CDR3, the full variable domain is DVKVTQSSRYLVKRTGEKVFLECVQDMDHENMFWYRQDPGLGLRLIYFSYDVKMKEKGDIPEGYSVSREKKERFSLILESASTNQTSMYLCASRPPTGLTDTQYFGPGTRLTVL.

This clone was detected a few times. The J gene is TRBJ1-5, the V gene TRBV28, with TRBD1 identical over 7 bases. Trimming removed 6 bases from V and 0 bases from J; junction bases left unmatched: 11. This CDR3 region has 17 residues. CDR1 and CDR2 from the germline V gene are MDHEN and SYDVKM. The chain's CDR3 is CASSSALRDSSNQPQHF. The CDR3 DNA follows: TGTGCCAGCAGCAGTGCTCTCCGGGACAGTAGCAATCAGCCCCAGCATTTT.

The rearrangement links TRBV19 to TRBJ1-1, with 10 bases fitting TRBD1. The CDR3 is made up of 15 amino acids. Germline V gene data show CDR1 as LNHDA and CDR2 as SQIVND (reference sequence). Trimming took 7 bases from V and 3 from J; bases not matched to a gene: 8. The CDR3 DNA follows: TGTGCCAGTACCGAACCCGGGACAGGGGACACTGAAGCTTTCTTT. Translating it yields CASTEPGTGDTEAFF.

CDR3 region: CASGPGQGSANTGELFF. The DNA for the CDR3 is TGTGCTAGTGGTCCAGGACAGGGGTCCGCGAACACCGGGGAGCTGTTTTTT. V and J are TRBV12-5 and TRBJ2-2, with 9 positions matching TRBD1. Germline CDR1 and CDR2: LGHNT and FRNRAP. This CDR3 comprises 17 residues. V trimming: 5 bases; J trimming: 0 bases; junction bases outside the gene matches: 7.

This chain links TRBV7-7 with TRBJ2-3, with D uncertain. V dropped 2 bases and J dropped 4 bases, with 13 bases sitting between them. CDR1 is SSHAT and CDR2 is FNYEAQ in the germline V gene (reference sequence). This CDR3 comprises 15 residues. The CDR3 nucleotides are TGTGCCAGCAGCTTATCACCATCAACAGCAGATACGCAGTATTTT. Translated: CASSLSPSTADTQYF.

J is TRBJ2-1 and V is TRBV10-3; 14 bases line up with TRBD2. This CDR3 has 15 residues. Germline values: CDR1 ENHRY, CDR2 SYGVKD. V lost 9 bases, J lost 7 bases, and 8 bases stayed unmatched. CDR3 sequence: CAIGTGTSGRNEQFF. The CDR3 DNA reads TGTGCCATAGGTACGGGGACTAGCGGGAGAAATGAGCAGTTCTTC.

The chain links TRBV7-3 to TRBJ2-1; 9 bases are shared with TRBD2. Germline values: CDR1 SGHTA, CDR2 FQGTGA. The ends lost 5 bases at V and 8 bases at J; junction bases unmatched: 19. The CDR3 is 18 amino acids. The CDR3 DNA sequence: TGTGCCAGCAGCCCCCAGAGCGGGAGGCCCCTAGGGTTGGATGAGCAGTTCTTC. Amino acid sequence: CASSPQSGRPLGLDEQFF.

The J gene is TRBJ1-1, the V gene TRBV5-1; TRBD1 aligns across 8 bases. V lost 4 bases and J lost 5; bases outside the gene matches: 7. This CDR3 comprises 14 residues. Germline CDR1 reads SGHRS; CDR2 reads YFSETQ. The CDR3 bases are TGCGCCAGCAGCAAATTACAGGGGGGAACTGAAGCTTTCTTT. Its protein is CASSKLQGGTEAFF.